One sample yielded the 29 T cell receptor beta chains listed below, sequenced in a study of T cell changes during pregnancy in multiple sclerosis. Profiling relied on immunoSEQ multiplex PCR, and the TCRdb table lists in-frame clones only, not all of them. The table lists under 45,000 clones, about 95% of them singletons. The material sequenced was peripheral blood, taken in the second trimester of pregnancy. The receptors were gathered from a female donor with multiple sclerosis, enrolled in a pregnancy study.

This chain joins TRBV4-1 and TRBJ2-5, with a weak D call TRBD1 (5 bases). This CDR3 spans 14 amino acids. V lost 0 bases, J lost 3 bases, and 8 bases lay in between. From germline, CDR1 is MGHRA and CDR2 YSYEKL. The CDR3 spells CASSQEYRKETQYF. DNA for the CDR3: TGCGCCAGCAGCCAAGAGTACAGGAAAGAGACCCAGTACTTC.

The J gene is TRBJ1-1, the V gene TRBV7-9, with D unresolved. Per germline, CDR1 SEHNR and CDR2 FQNEAQ (reference sequence). Trimming pared 5 bases from V and 11 bases from J, leaving 21 bases between. The CDR3 consists of 14 residues. This CDR3 is CASSPPSPEVKAFF. CDR3 sequence (DNA): TGTGCCAGCAGCCCGCCCTCACCGGAGGTGAAGGCTTTCTTT.

This chain uses TRBV4-1 with TRBJ2-7, with D maybe TRBD2 (5 bases). Germline V gives CDR1 MGHRA, CDR2 YSYEKL. Trimming left V 4 bases short and J 4 bases short, with 17 bases between. This CDR3 is 15 amino acids long. The CDR3 protein is CASSLRESRPYEQYF. The CDR3 nucleotides are TGCGCCAGCAGCCTGAGGGAAAGCCGGCCATACGAGCAGTACTTC.

The V gene is TRBV11-2, the J gene TRBJ2-2, with D tentatively TRBD2 (6 bases). From germline, CDR1 is SGHAT and CDR2 FQNNGV. This CDR3 is 16 amino acids long. Trimming removed 0 bases from V and 3 bases from J, with 11 bases in between. The CDR3 protein is CASSLERGLDTGELFF. The CDR3 DNA reads as TGTGCCAGCAGCTTAGAGCGGGGTTTAGACACCGGGGAGCTGTTTTTT.

The chain links TRBV18 to TRBJ2-5, with 7 bases identical to TRBD1. The V and J ends lost 3 bases and 3 bases, in that order; junction bases with no gene match: 7. Germline loops: CDR1 KGHSH, CDR2 LQKENI. CDR3 size: 15 residues. The DNA for the CDR3 is TGTGCCAGCTCACCCTCCTTCGGGACAGAAGAGACCCAGTACTTC. Its protein is CASSPSFGTEETQYF.

V and J are TRBV6-1 and TRBJ2-1; a possible D gene is TRBD2 (6 bases). The V and J ends lost 1 base and 7 bases respectively, with 14 bases between them. The CDR3 consists of 15 residues. The V gene's germline CDR1 is MNHNS and CDR2 SASEGT. CDR3 protein: CASSEGVLGGNEQFF. CDR3 nucleotides: TGTGCCAGCAGTGAAGGGGTTCTGGGGGGAAATGAGCAGTTCTTC.

The chain recombines TRBV7-3 with TRBJ2-3, with D possibly being TRBD2 (6 bases). CDR1 and CDR2 (germline): SGHTA, FQGTGA. There are 15 residues in the CDR3. Trimming took 4 bases from V and 3 from J, leaving 14 bases between them. CDR3 protein: CASSSVTGETDTQYF. The CDR3 region has the DNA TGTGCCAGCAGCTCCGTGACGGGAGAAACAGATACGCAGTATTTT.

The rearrangement joins TRBV19 to TRBJ1-3; no firm D call. V shed 2 bases and J shed 0 bases, with 20 bases lying between them. The germline gives CDR1 LNHDA, CDR2 SQIVND (reference sequence). This CDR3 has 19 amino acids. CDR3 region: CASSIWELGRKNSGNTIYF. The DNA for the CDR3 is TGTGCCAGTAGTATATGGGAGTTAGGACGGAAAAACTCTGGAAACACCATATATTTT. Variable domain in full (rest from reference TRBV19 and TRBJ1-3): DGGITQSPKYLFRKEGQNVTLSCEQNLNHDAMYWYRQDPGQGLRLIYYSQIVNDFQKGDIAEGYSVSREKKESFPLTVTSAQKNPTAFYLCASSIWELGRKNSGNTIYFGEGSWLTVV.

The J gene is TRBJ2-2, the V gene TRBV9; the D gene is possibly TRBD2 (5 bases). Germline CDR1 is SGDLS and CDR2 is YYNGEE. The CDR3 loop spans 14 amino acids. V gave up 0 bases and J gave up 9 bases, with 12 bases separating them. CDR3 DNA sequence: TGTGCCAGCAGCGTAGGGACTCCTGGCAGGGAGCTGTTTTTT. Its protein is CASSVGTPGRELFF.

The chain joins TRBV28 to TRBJ2-1, with 16 bases lining up with TRBD2. The CDR3 length is 19 residues. The V gene's germline CDR1 is MDHEN and CDR2 SYDVKM. The J segment lost 6 bases and the V segment lost 4 bases, leaving 12 bases of the junction unmatched. CDR3 residues: CASSSPGLAGGPIRNEQFF. The CDR3 nucleotides are TGTGCCAGCAGTTCCCCGGGACTAGCGGGAGGGCCGATCCGCAATGAGCAGTTCTTC.

The gene calls are TRBV11-2 and TRBJ2-3, with 9 bases matching TRBD2. Looked up from germline, CDR1 is SGHAT and CDR2 is FQNNGV. The CDR3 runs to 15 residues. Trimming cost V 5 bases and J 4 bases; bases outside gene matches: 7. CDR3 residues: CASSNRVAGADTQYF. As DNA, the CDR3 is TGTGCCAGCAGCAATCGGGTAGCGGGGGCAGATACGCAGTATTTT.

J is TRBJ1-4 and V is TRBV9; no definite D call. V gave up 4 bases and J gave up 8 bases, with 15 bases separating them. The CDR3 consists of 14 residues. Germline lookup yields CDR1 SGDLS and CDR2 YYNGEE. Here the CDR3 reads CASSPRSGQEKLFF. As DNA, the CDR3 is TGTGCCAGCAGCCCGAGATCGGGTCAGGAAAAACTGTTTTTT.

The chain couples TRBV2 to TRBJ2-5; 7 bases align to TRBD1. The CDR3 consists of 13 residues. Germline V lookup: CDR1 SNHLY, CDR2 FYNNEI. The junction had 5 bases not matched to a gene; V was cut back by 7 bases and J by 3 bases. The CDR3, as DNA: TGTGCCAGCACCCCCGGGACAGAAGAGACCCAGTACTTC. This gives the protein CASTPGTEETQYF.

The chain recombines TRBV7-2 with TRBJ2-3; 9 bases are shared with TRBD1. The ends lost 4 bases at V and 4 bases at J; junction bases unmatched: 6. The CDR3 runs to 15 residues. Germline V gives CDR1 SGHTA, CDR2 FQGNSA. The CDR3 region has the DNA TGTGCCAGCAGCTACGACAGGGGGGCTGCAGATACGCAGTATTTT. Encoded protein: CASSYDRGAADTQYF. Full variable domain (remainder filled in from reference TRBV7-2 and TRBJ2-3): GAGVSQSPSNKVTEKGKDVELRCDPISGHTALYWYRQSLGQGLEFLIYFQGNSAPDKSGLPSDRFSAERTGGSVSTLTIQRTQQEDSAVYLCASSYDRGAADTQYFGPGTRLTVL.

V is TRBV7-2 and J is TRBJ1-5, with 10 bases identical to TRBD1. Germline CDR1 is SGHTA and CDR2 is FQGNSA. With 4 bases clipped from V and 4 bases from J, the junction kept 10 bases outside the gene matches. The length of the CDR3 is 17 residues. The chain's CDR3 is CASSYSPRTGGNQPQHF. The CDR3, as DNA: TGTGCCAGCAGCTACTCCCCCCGGACAGGGGGAAATCAGCCCCAGCATTTT.

The chain joins TRBV6-5 to TRBJ2-7, with TRBD1 identical over 7 bases. There are 16 residues in the CDR3. J lost 3 bases, V lost 0 bases, and 8 bases had no gene match. Germline V gives CDR1 MNHEY, CDR2 SVGAGI. In DNA form, the CDR3 reads TGTGCCAGCAGTTACTCAAAGGCAGGGGGAAACTACGAGCAGTACTTC. Its protein is CASSYSKAGGNYEQYF.

This clone was detected once. The same CDR3 arises from other DNA sequences in this sample as well. The chain combines TRBV5-1 with TRBJ1-1; a weak D match, TRBD1 (5 bases). V lost 2 bases, J lost 4 bases, and 15 bases lay in between. Germline assignment: CDR1 SGHRS and CDR2 YFSETQ. The CDR3 is 15 amino acids. The DNA for the CDR3 is TGCGCCAGCAGCTTTTCGGGGGGTCCGACCACTGAAGCTTTCTTT. Amino acids: CASSFSGGPTTEAFF.

This rearrangement joins TRBV10-3 to TRBJ2-3; D is unresolved. Looked up from germline, CDR1 is ENHRY and CDR2 is SYGVKD. The V gene lost 2 bases and the J gene lost 1 base, with 4 bases spanning the gap. The CDR3 contains 13 residues. The CDR3 here is CAISELRTDTQYF. DNA of the CDR3: TGTGCCATCAGTGAGCTACGCACAGATACGCAGTATTTT.

V gene TRBV29-1 combines with J gene TRBJ2-1; D unresolved. Trimming pared 7 bases from V and 5 bases from J, leaving 9 bases between. Germline assignment: CDR1 SQVTM and CDR2 ANQGSEA. This CDR3 comprises 11 residues. CDR3 nucleotides: TGCAGCGCCATCCCGGACAATGAGCAGTTCTTC. Amino acids: CSAIPDNEQFF.

This rearrangement joins TRBV6-4 to TRBJ1-6; 9 bases map to TRBD1. The CDR3 has 15 residues. Germline trimming cut 0 bases from V and 12 bases from J; bases unmatched to any gene: 6. Per germline, CDR1 MRHNA and CDR2 SNTAGT. CDR3 in DNA: TGTGCCAGCAGTGACTCGGGGGGACAGGGAGGACCCCTCCACTTT. Residues: CASSDSGGQGGPLHF.

The chain couples TRBV27 to TRBJ2-1, with 7 bases identical to TRBD2. Germline V CDR1 and CDR2: MNHEY, SMNVEV (reference sequence). The CDR3 totals 15 residues. The junction had 4 bases not matched to a gene; V was cut back by 3 bases and J by 2 bases. DNA for the CDR3: TGTGCCAGCAGTTTGGGCGGGAGCGCCTACAATGAGCAGTTCTTC. This translates into CASSLGGSAYNEQFF.

The gene calls are TRBV7-9 and TRBJ2-7; 7 bases fit TRBD2. J was trimmed by 3 bases and V by 8 bases; bases with no gene match: 10. The CDR3 is made up of 14 amino acids. Germline CDR1 reads SEHNR; CDR2 reads FQNEAQ (reference sequence). In DNA form, the CDR3 reads TGTGCCAGCCAAAGGGAGGGGAATCTCTACGAGCAGTACTTC. As protein: CASQREGNLYEQYF. Using reference TRBV7-9 and TRBJ2-7 for the parts outside the CDR3, the full variable domain is DTGVSQNPRHKITKRGQNVTFRCDPISEHNRLYWYRQTLGQGPEFLTYFQNEAQLEKSRLLSDRFSAERPKGSFSTLEIQRTEQGDSAMYLCASQREGNLYEQYFGPGTRLTVT.

A note on this clone: At one end the junction does not follow the germline gene, possibly because of a read error. J is TRBJ2-1 and V is TRBV11-2, with TRBD2 matching 7 bases. Per the germline V gene, CDR1 is SGHAT and CDR2 is FQNNGV. The CDR3 contains 18 residues. CDR3 residues: CASSLDPRSSGPYHEQFF. Written as DNA, the CDR3 is TGTGCCAGCAGCTTAGATCCCCGGAGTAGCGGGCCCTACCATGAGCAGTTCTTC.

The chain is built from TRBV14 and TRBJ2-7, with D possibly TRBD2 on 6 matching bases. The CDR3 extends over 15 amino acids. The germline gives CDR1 SGHDN, CDR2 FVKESK. Trimming removed 4 bases at V and 0 bases at J, with 13 bases between. CDR3 nucleotide sequence: TGTGCCAGCAGCCTCCCGGGGGACGGCTCCTACGAGCAGTACTTC. It specifies CASSLPGDGSYEQYF.

With respect to this clone: This sample includes further DNA sequences coding for the same CDR3. The chain uses TRBV19 and TRBJ2-3; D call uncertain. CDR1 LNHDA and CDR2 SQIVND come from the germline V gene (reference sequence). The CDR3 totals 12 residues. V was shortened by 0 bases and J by 6 bases, with 4 bases between the two germline ends. DNA for the CDR3: TGTGCCAGTAGTATAGACAGGGATACGCAGTATTTT. Amino acids: CASSIDRDTQYF.

The rearrangement uses TRBV5-4 and TRBJ2-3, with D possibly TRBD1 on 6 matching bases. V lost 0 bases and J lost 5, with 10 bases in between. There are 14 residues in the CDR3. The germline V gene encodes CDR1 SGHNT and CDR2 YYREEE (reference sequence). The CDR3 bases are TGTGCCAGCAGCTTGGAACAGGGAAGAGATACGCAGTATTTT. It yields the protein CASSLEQGRDTQYF.

V and J are TRBV27 and TRBJ2-7; 8 bases match TRBD1. The J segment lost 2 bases and the V segment lost 7 bases, leaving 10 bases of the junction unmatched. In germline, CDR1 is MNHEY, CDR2 SMNVEV (reference sequence). This CDR3 has 15 amino acids. CDR3 DNA: TGTGCCAGCACCACCGGACAGGGTCCTACCTACGAGCAGTACTTC. This encodes CASTTGQGPTYEQYF.

V usage is TRBV10-1 and J usage is TRBJ2-1; 9 bases match TRBD1. The CDR3 has 13 amino acids. Germline V gene sequence: CDR1 WNHNN, CDR2 SYGVQD (reference sequence). V was pared by 0 bases and J by 15 bases, with 6 bases of the junction left unmatched. The CDR3 loop reads CASSESTGGARFF. CDR3 nucleotides: TGCGCCAGCAGTGAGTCTACAGGGGGCGCACGGTTCTTC.

CDR3 nucleotides: TGTGCCAGCAGCTTCGCGGGGGCCGACACAGATACGCAGTATTTT. Translated: CASSFAGADTDTQYF. The chain recombines TRBV11-2 with TRBJ2-3; a weak D match, TRBD2 (7 bases). The CDR3 totals 15 residues. Germline V CDR1 and CDR2: SGHAT, FQNNGV. V lost 3 bases and J lost 2, with 12 bases in between.